The clone carrying this T cell receptor beta chain is medium-sized by share. The sample originates from a study of T cells in localized non-small cell lung cancer. The CDR3 covers 16 residues. V gave up 8 bases and J gave up 6 bases; unmatched junction bases: 13. Germline V CDR1 and CDR2: SGHNT, YENEEA. Some clones are missing from TCRdb's copy, which holds only in-frame ones; the method was immunoSEQ multiplex PCR. The sample comprises about 1,300 clones, roughly 20% of which are singletons, and 14% to 15% rests with the top ten. Adjacent lung was taken at least 2 cm from the tumor margin, free of atypia.

Source: normal lung tissue next to the tumor, taken before any cancer treatment. The clonotype comes from an older male donor with stage III squamous cell lung carcinoma. The chain combines TRBV11-3 with TRBJ2-2; 9 nucleotides line up with TRBD2. This chain's CDR3 is CASAPGGLAPAGELFF. The CDR3 DNA reads as TGTGCCAGCGCCCCCGGGGGACTAGCCCCGGCCGGGGAGCTGTTTTTT.